This T cell receptor beta chain was profiled in a study of cytomegalovirus exposure and HLA in healthy donors. General study findings and limits: When a later analysis was performed, an Asian-associated ancestry cluster reportedly had fewer N-insertions than the approximately 700-donor mean. Later on, a genetic analysis was performed. It linked a missense variant in DCLRE1C with V- and J-gene trimming of TCR beta. TCR beta chains numbering some 150 were designated cytomegalovirus-associated.

Looked up from germline, CDR1 is LNHDA and CDR2 is SQIVND (reference sequence). V trimming: 3 bases; J trimming: 5 bases; junction bases outside the gene matches: 8. The length of the CDR3 is 15 residues. Turning to this clone: Its antigen is as yet unknown.

Vbeta (60) and Jbeta (13) primers were used in the PCR. Only in-frame clones appear in the TCRdb table, and some are missing; sequencing was by immunoSEQ multiplex PCR. The sample shows over 110,000 clones, approximately 82% of them seen only once. The chain recombines TRBV19 with TRBJ2-5; 8 bases line up with TRBD2. The sequenced sample consisted of PBMCs. The TCR was taken from a woman between 55 and 75 years old in good health and CMV-seropositive. CDR3 sequence: CASSMQSGSRETQYF. The CDR3 coding sequence is TGTGCCAGTAGTATGCAAAGCGGGAGTAGGGAGACCCAGTACTTC.